The 6 T cell receptor beta chains presented below share a single source sample, sequenced in a study of control samples from healthy donors and cancer patients. Generated by immunoSEQ multiplex PCR, the TCRdb table keeps only in-frame clones and is missing some. The data contain roughly 190,000 clones, 90% to 95% of them seen just once; the ten biggest clones take up over 1.2%. The source material was blood. All receptors come from a woman aged 25 to 39 in good health.

The DNA for the CDR3 is TGTGCCAGCAGTGAACAGGGGGTCAATGAGCAGTTCTTC. Translated: CASSEQGVNEQFF. The chain is built from TRBV2 and TRBJ2-1; 7 nucleotides line up with TRBD1. V lost 2 bases, J lost 6 bases, and 1 base stayed unmatched. This CDR3 has 13 amino acids. Germline V gives CDR1 SNHLY, CDR2 FYNNEI.

The chain couples TRBV7-9 to TRBJ2-1, with 10 bases aligning to TRBD2. CDR3 length: 15 amino acids. V was clipped by 0 bases and J by 5 bases; unmatched bases: 1. Germline V lookup: CDR1 SEHNR, CDR2 FQNEAQ (reference sequence). As DNA, the CDR3 is TGTGCCAGCAGCTTAGCAGCGGGGGGGAACAATGAGCAGTTCTTC. Translation: CASSLAAGGNNEQFF.

Notes on this clone: The same CDR3 is also encoded by other DNA sequences in this sample. This chain connects TRBV7-9 to TRBJ1-4; 9 positions agree with TRBD1. With V trimmed by 6 bases and J by 5 bases, 4 bases remained unmatched. The germline V gene has CDR1 SEHNR and CDR2 FQNEAQ (reference sequence). This CDR3 has 14 amino acids. CDR3 loop: CASSPGQGNEKLFF. The DNA of the CDR3 is TGTGCCAGCAGTCCCGGACAGGGGAATGAAAAACTGTTTTTT.

The J gene is TRBJ2-1, the V gene TRBV6-6, with 12 positions matching TRBD2. The CDR3 consists of 15 residues. CDR1 and CDR2 from the germline V gene are MNHNY and SVGAGI (reference sequence). The V segment lost 4 bases and the J segment 4 bases; nucleotides outside the gene matches: 2. CDR3 sequence: CASSSLAGGYNEQFF. The CDR3 DNA reads TGTGCCAGCAGTTCCCTAGCGGGGGGGTACAATGAGCAGTTCTTC.

This clone is a singleton in its sample. The chain combines TRBV19 with TRBJ1-1; 11 bases map to TRBD1. CDR3 length: 15 amino acids. J gave up 5 bases and V 4 bases, and 6 bases lay outside the gene matches. In germline, CDR1 is LNHDA, CDR2 SQIVND (reference sequence). This chain's CDR3 is CASSSLGQGVTEAFF. Here the CDR3 DNA reads TGTGCCAGTAGTAGCCTGGGACAGGGGGTTACTGAAGCTTTCTTT. The variable domain in full, completed from reference TRBV19 and TRBJ1-1, reads DGGITQSPKYLFRKEGQNVTLSCEQNLNHDAMYWYRQDPGQGLRLIYYSQIVNDFQKGDIAEGYSVSREKKESFPLTVTSAQKNPTAFYLCASSSLGQGVTEAFFGQGTRLTVV.

This chain connects TRBV11-3 to TRBJ2-1; 8 positions match TRBD1. CDR1 and CDR2 from the germline V gene are SGHNT and YENEEA. Trimming cost V 5 bases and J 6 bases; bases outside gene matches: 3. This CDR3 has 13 residues. In nucleotides, the CDR3 is TGTGCCAGCAGCATTACAGGGGGCAATGAGCAGTTCTTC. Its protein product is CASSITGGNEQFF.